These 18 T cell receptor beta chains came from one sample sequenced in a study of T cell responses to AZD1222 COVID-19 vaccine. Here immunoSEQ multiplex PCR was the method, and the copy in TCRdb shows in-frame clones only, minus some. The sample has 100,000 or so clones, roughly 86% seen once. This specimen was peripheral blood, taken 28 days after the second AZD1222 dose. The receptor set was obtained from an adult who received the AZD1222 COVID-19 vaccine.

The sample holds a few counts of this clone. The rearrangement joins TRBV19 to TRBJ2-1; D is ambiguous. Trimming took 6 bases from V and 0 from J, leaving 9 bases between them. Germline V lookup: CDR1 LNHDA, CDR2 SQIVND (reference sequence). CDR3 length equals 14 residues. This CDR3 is CASSQLSSYNEQFF. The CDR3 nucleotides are TGTGCCAGTAGCCAGTTAAGCTCCTACAATGAGCAGTTCTTC. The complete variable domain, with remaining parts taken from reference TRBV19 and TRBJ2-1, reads DGGITQSPKYLFRKEGQNVTLSCEQNLNHDAMYWYRQDPGQGLRLIYYSQIVNDFQKGDIAEGYSVSREKKESFPLTVTSAQKNPTAFYLCASSQLSSYNEQFFGPGTRLTVL.

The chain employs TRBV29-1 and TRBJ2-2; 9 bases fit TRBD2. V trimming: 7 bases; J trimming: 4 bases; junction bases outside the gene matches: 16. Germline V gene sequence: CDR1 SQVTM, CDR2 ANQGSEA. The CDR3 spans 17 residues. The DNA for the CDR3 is TGCAGCGGAATAGGACGGACCGGGACTAGCCCCACCGGGGAGCTGTTTTTT. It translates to CSGIGRTGTSPTGELFF.

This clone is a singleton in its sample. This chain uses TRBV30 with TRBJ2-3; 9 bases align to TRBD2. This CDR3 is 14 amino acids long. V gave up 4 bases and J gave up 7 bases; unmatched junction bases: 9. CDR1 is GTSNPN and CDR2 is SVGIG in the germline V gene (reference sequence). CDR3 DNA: TGTGCCTGGAATTCGGCCAGCGGGAGGAATACGCAGTATTTT. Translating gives CAWNSASGRNTQYF. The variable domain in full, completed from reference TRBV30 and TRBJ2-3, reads SQTIHQWPATLVQPVGSPLSLECTVEGTSNPNLYWYRQAAGRGLQLLFYSVGIGQISSEVPQNLSASRPQDRQFILSSKKLLLSDSGFYLCAWNSASGRNTQYFGPGTRLTVL.

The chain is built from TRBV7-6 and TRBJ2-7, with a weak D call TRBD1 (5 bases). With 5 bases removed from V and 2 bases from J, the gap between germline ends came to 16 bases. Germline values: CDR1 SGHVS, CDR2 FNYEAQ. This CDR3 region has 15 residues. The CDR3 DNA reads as TGTGCCAGCAGCCCTTCAGAAGACAGTCCCTACGAGCAGTACTTC. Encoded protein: CASSPSEDSPYEQYF. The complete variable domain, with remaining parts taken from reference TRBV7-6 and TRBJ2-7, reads GAGVSQSPRYKVTKRGQDVALRCDPISGHVSLYWYRQALGQGPEFLTYFNYEAQQDKSGLPNDRFSAERPEGSISTLTIQRTEQRDSAMYRCASSPSEDSPYEQYFGPGTRLTVT.

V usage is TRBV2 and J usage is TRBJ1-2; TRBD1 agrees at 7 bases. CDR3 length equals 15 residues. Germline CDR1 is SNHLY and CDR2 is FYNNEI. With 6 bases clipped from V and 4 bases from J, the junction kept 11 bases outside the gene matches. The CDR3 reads CASRAGQEKAYGYTF. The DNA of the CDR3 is TGTGCCAGCAGGGCTGGACAGGAAAAGGCCTATGGCTACACCTTC. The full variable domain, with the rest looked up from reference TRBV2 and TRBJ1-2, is EPEVTQTPSHQVTQMGQEVILRCVPISNHLYFYWYRQILGQKVEFLVSFYNNEISEKSEIFDDQFSVERPDGSNFTLKIRSTKLEDSAMYFCASRAGQEKAYGYTFGSGTRLTVV.

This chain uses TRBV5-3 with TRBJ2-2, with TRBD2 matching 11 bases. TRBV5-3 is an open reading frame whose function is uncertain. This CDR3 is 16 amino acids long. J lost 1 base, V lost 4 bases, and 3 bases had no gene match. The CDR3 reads CARSQGTSGNTGELFF. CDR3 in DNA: TGTGCCAGAAGCCAAGGGACTAGCGGGAACACCGGGGAGCTGTTTTTT.

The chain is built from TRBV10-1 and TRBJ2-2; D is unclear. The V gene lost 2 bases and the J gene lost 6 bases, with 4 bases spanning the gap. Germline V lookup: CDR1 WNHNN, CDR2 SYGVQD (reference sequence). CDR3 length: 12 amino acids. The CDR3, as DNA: TGCGCCAGCAGTGAGGGCCCCGGGGAGCTGTTTTTT. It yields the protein CASSEGPGELFF.

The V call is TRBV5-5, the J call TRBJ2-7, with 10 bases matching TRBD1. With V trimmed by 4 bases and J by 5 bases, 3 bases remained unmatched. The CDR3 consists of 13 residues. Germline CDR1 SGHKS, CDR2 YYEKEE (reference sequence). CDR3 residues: CASSPGQGDEQYF. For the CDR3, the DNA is TGTGCCAGCAGCCCTGGACAGGGGGACGAGCAGTACTTC.

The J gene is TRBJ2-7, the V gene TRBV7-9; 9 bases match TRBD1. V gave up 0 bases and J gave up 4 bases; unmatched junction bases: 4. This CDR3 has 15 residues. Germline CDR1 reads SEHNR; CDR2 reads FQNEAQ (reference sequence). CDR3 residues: CASSLAGQGGYEQYF. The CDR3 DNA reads TGTGCCAGCAGCTTAGCGGGACAGGGAGGGTACGAGCAGTACTTC.

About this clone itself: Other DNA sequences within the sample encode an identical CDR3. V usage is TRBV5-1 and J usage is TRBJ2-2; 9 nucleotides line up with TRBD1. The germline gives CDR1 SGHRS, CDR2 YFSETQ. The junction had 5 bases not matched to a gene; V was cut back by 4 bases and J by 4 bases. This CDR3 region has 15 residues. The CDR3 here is CASSEGQGGTGELFF. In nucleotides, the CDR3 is TGCGCCAGCAGCGAGGGACAGGGTGGCACCGGGGAGCTGTTTTTT.

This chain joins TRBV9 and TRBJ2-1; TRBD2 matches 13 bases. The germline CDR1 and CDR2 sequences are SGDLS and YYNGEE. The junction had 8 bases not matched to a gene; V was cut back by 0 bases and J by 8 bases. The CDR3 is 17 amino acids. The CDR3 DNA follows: TGTGCCAGCAGCGTAGTAGGACTAGCGGGAGCTACGGATGAGCAGTTCTTC. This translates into CASSVVGLAGATDEQFF.

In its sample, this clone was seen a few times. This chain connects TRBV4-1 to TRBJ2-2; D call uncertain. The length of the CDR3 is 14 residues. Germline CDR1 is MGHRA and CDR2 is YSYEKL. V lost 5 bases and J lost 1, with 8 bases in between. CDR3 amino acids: CASSFQLNTGELFF. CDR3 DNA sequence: TGCGCCAGCAGCTTTCAGTTGAACACCGGGGAGCTGTTTTTT.

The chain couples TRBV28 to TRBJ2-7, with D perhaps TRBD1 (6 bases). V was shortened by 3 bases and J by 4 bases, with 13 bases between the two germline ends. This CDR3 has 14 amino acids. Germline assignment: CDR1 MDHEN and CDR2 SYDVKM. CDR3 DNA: TGTGCCAGCAGTTTGGGACACCTAGGGTACGAGCAGTACTTC. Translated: CASSLGHLGYEQYF.

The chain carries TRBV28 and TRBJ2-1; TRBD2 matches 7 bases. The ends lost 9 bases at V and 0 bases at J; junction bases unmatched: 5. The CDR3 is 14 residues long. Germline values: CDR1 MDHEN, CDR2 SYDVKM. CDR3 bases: TGTGCCAGTGAAAGCGGGACCTCCTACAATGAGCAGTTCTTC. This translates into CASESGTSYNEQFF. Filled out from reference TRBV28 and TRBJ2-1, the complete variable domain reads DVKVTQSSRYLVKRTGEKVFLECVQDMDHENMFWYRQDPGLGLRLIYFSYDVKMKEKGDIPEGYSVSREKKERFSLILESASTNQTSMYLCASESGTSYNEQFFGPGTRLTVL.

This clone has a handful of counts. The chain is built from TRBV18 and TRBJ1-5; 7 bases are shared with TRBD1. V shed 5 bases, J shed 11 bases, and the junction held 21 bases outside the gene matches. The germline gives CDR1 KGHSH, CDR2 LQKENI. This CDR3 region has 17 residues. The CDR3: CASSVIPGQTSSGAQHF. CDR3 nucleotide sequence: TGTGCCAGCTCAGTCATACCGGGACAGACCTCAAGCGGGGCCCAGCATTTT. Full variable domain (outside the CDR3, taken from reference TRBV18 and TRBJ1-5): NAGVMQNPRHLVRRRGQEARLRCSPMKGHSHVYWYRQLPEEGLKFMVYLQKENIIDESGMPKERFSAEFPKEGPSILRIQQVVRGDSAAYFCASSVIPGQTSSGAQHFGDGTRLSIL.

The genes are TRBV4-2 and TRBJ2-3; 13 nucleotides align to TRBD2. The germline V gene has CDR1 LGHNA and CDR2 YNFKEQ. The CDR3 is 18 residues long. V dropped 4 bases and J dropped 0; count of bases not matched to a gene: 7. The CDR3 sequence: CASSLRSTSGGSTDTQYF. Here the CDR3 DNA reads TGTGCCAGCAGCCTTAGATCGACTAGCGGGGGGAGCACAGATACGCAGTATTTT.

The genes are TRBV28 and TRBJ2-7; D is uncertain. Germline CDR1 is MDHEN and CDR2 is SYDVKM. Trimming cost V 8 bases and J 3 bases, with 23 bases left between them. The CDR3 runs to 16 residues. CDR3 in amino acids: CASRLALDTRGYEQYF. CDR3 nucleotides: TGTGCCAGCCGCCTCGCCCTTGACACCCGAGGCTACGAGCAGTACTTC.

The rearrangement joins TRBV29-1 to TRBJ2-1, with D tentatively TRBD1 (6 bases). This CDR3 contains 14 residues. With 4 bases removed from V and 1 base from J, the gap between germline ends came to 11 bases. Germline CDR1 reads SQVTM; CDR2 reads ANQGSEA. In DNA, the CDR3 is TGCAGCGTTGTCGTCAGGGGTTCCTACAATGAGCAGTTCTTC. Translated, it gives CSVVVRGSYNEQFF.